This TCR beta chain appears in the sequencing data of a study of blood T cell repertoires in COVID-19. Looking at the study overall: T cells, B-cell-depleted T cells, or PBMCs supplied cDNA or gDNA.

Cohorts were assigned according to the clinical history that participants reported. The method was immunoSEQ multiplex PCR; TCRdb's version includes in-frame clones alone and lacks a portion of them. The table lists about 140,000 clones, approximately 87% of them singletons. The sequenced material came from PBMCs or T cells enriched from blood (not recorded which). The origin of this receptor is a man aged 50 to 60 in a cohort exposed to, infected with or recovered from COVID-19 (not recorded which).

Here the CDR3 reads CAISSSTQGVAEKLFF. The DNA for the CDR3 is TGTGCCATCAGTTCCTCGACCCAGGGGGTTGCTGAAAAACTGTTTTTT. The chain carries TRBV10-3 and TRBJ1-4; 7 nucleotides align to TRBD1. After removal of 5 bases from V and 7 bases from J, the junction contained 13 bases not matched to a gene. CDR1 is ENHRY, CDR2 SYGVKD, per germline. This CDR3 comprises 16 residues.